The 17 T cell receptor beta chains below were found in one sample sequenced in a study of T cells in Graves' hyperthyroidism and ophthalmopathy. Researchers amplified the TCR beta CDR3 regions from RNA transcripts. During a first-round RT-PCR of the TCR CDR3, the HTBI primer set was used. TCRdb called the multiplex PCR reads again in MiXCR, with one record for every CDR3 protein. The sample has 220,000 or so distinct CDR3 sequences; around 15% are singletons. Sequenced: blood. The receptors shown here come from a woman aged 18 to 35 with Graves' ophthalmopathy.

Of note for this clonotype: A junction boundary mismatches the germline segment, possibly from a read error. V gene TRBV11-2 combines with J gene TRBJ1-4, with D tentatively TRBD1 (6 bases). The CDR3 spans 16 residues. Germline V gene sequence: CDR1 SGHAT, CDR2 FQNNGV. The CDR3 sequence: CASSLGTELGVEKPFF. The DNA for the CDR3 is TGTGCCAGCAGCTTAGGGACAGAACTGGGAGTTGAAAAACCGTTTTTT.

This clonotype was recorded at least ten times. CDR3 sequence: CASSLGPGQNYEKLFF. The CDR3 DNA is TGTGCCAGCAGCTTAGGCCCGGGACAGAATTATGAAAAACTGTTTTTT. V usage is TRBV7-8 and J usage is TRBJ1-4; 7 bases match TRBD1. After removal of 1 base from V and 6 bases from J, the junction contained 8 bases not matched to a gene. The germline V gene encodes CDR1 SGHVS and CDR2 FQNEAQ. This CDR3 comprises 16 residues.

This clonotype was found many times. The gene calls are TRBV27 and TRBJ2-5, with D unresolved. Trimming shortened V by 6 bases and J by 2 bases, and 19 bases separated the two germline ends. The CDR3 runs to 16 residues. CDR1 and CDR2 from the germline V gene are MNHEY and SMNVEV (reference sequence). Written as DNA, the CDR3 is TGTGCCAGCAGCCATCTCCGCTCCATAAAACAAGAGACCCAGTACTTC. Translation: CASSHLRSIKQETQYF.

This clonotype has ten or more counts. V is TRBV28 and J is TRBJ1-4, with TRBD1 as a possible D gene (5 bases). CDR1 is MDHEN, CDR2 SYDVKM, per germline. The ends were cut back, 8 bases at V and 4 bases at J, with 14 bases in the middle. The CDR3 has 14 residues. The CDR3 here is CASGKGMVNEKLFF. The CDR3 DNA is TGTGCCAGCGGGAAGGGGATGGTTAATGAAAAACTGTTTTTT.

This clonotype was seen many times. The chain combines TRBV5-1 with TRBJ2-7; D is possibly TRBD1 (5 bases). This CDR3 has 13 amino acids. Germline assignment: CDR1 SGHRS and CDR2 YFSETQ. With 3 bases removed from V and 3 bases from J, the gap between germline ends came to 10 bases. The CDR3 coding sequence is TGCGCCAGCAGCTCCCCGACAGTCTACGAGCAGTACTTC. This encodes CASSSPTVYEQYF.

In this sample, this clonotype turned up many times. The chain links TRBV7-6 to TRBJ2-5; 12 nucleotides line up with TRBD2. Losses at the gene ends were 5 bases for V and 2 bases for J; bases not matched to a gene: 15. Germline CDR1 SGHVS, CDR2 FNYEAQ. The CDR3 length is 19 residues. This CDR3 is CASSRLVLAGGTGQETQYF. CDR3 sequence (DNA): TGTGCCAGCAGCCGGTTGGTACTAGCGGGGGGCACCGGTCAAGAGACCCAGTACTTC.

This clonotype has a count of ten or more. The rearrangement uses TRBV20-1 and TRBJ2-7; D is unresolved. The V end was cut by 1 base, the J end by 4 bases, with 17 bases between. The CDR3 is 15 amino acids. Germline CDR1 and CDR2: DFQATT and SNEGSKA (reference sequence). The CDR3 nucleotides read TGCAGTGCTAGAGTTTCCGAGCGAGTGGAATACGAGCAGTACTTC. Its protein is CSARVSERVEYEQYF.

J is TRBJ1-6 and V is TRBV6-4; unclear D gene. CDR3 length: 13 residues. The germline V gene encodes CDR1 MRHNA and CDR2 SNTAGT. The germline V and J ends were trimmed by 4 bases and 10 bases, with 11 bases remaining between them. The CDR3 loop is CASSGEIGSPLHF. DNA for the CDR3: TGTGCCAGCAGTGGGGAGATAGGATCACCCCTCCACTTT.

At least ten counts were recorded for this clonotype. V usage is TRBV7-2 and J usage is TRBJ2-3; D is possibly TRBD1 (5 bases). Germline CDR1 is SGHTA and CDR2 is FQGNSA. With 0 bases removed from V and 4 bases from J, the gap between germline ends came to 11 bases. The CDR3 loop spans 15 amino acids. The CDR3 protein is CASSLAGLGPDTQYF. DNA of the CDR3: TGTGCCAGCAGCTTAGCAGGGTTGGGGCCAGATACGCAGTATTTT.

This clonotype showed up many times. The chain combines TRBV20-1 with TRBJ2-7, with TRBD1 matching 9 bases. The CDR3 loop spans 15 amino acids. Germline V lookup: CDR1 DFQATT, CDR2 SNEGSKA (reference sequence). J was trimmed by 0 bases and V by 1 base; bases with no gene match: 4. CDR3 nucleotides: TGCAGTGCTAGAGTCTTGGGACAGGGCTCCTACGAGCAGTACTTC. It encodes CSARVLGQGSYEQYF.

This clonotype was recorded many times. This chain joins TRBV27 and TRBJ2-3; 10 nucleotides agree with TRBD2. CDR1 MNHEY and CDR2 SMNVEV come from the germline V gene (reference sequence). Losses at the gene ends were 4 bases for V and 4 bases for J; bases not matched to a gene: 8. The CDR3 has 16 amino acids. The CDR3 sequence: CASSSLSGRAADTQYF. CDR3 bases: TGTGCCAGCAGTTCCCTCAGCGGGAGGGCCGCAGATACGCAGTATTTT.

At least ten counts were recorded for this clonotype. This rearrangement joins TRBV7-9 to TRBJ1-4; a weak D match, TRBD1 (5 bases). The V end lost 4 bases, the J end lost 0 bases, and 12 bases lay between the germline ends. Germline CDR1 is SEHNR and CDR2 is FQNEAQ (reference sequence). The CDR3 is 16 amino acids. The CDR3: CASSSLDRSTNEKLFF. The CDR3 DNA reads TGTGCCAGCAGCTCCCTTGACAGATCAACTAATGAAAAACTGTTTTTT.

The chain employs TRBV30 and TRBJ2-7; D is possibly TRBD1 (7 bases). The germline V and J ends were trimmed by 2 bases and 0 bases, with 14 bases remaining between them. The CDR3 totals 15 residues. CDR1 is GTSNPN, CDR2 SVGIG, per germline (reference sequence). CDR3 loop: CAWSRGTAGSYEQYF. In nucleotides, the CDR3 is TGTGCCTGGAGTCGCGGGACAGCCGGCTCCTACGAGCAGTACTTC.

This clonotype was observed once. No conserved phenylalanine or tryptophan ends this CDR3, so it is likely a read error. The genes are TRBV7-6 and TRBJ2-5; no clear D. This CDR3 spans 12 amino acids. V gave up 1 base and J gave up 5 bases, with 5 bases separating them. Germline CDR1 and CDR2: SGHVS and FNYEAQ. The CDR3 DNA reads as TGTGCCAGCAGCTTAGTGCGGGAGACCCAGTACCTC. This encodes CASSLVRETQYL.

Details on this clonotype: This sequence may be a read error, since a much larger clone differs from it by one base. The V call is TRBV6-1, the J call TRBJ1-4; D call uncertain. The germline CDR1 and CDR2 sequences are MNHNS and SASEGT. V lost 1 base and J lost 8, with 8 bases in between. This CDR3 spans 13 amino acids. The chain's CDR3 is CASSEVAREKLFF. DNA for the CDR3: TGTGCCAGCAGTGAAGTAGCGCGGGAAAAACTGTTTTTT.

This clonotype has a handful of counts. This may be a read error, as it is one base from a much larger clone. This sequence joins TRBV7-2 and TRBJ2-1; D is perhaps TRBD2 (7 bases). Germline V CDR1 and CDR2: SGHTA, FQGNSA. The CDR3 contains 16 residues. V dropped 5 bases and J dropped 0 bases, with 14 bases sitting between them. This CDR3 is CASSHGEGGSYNEQFF. The CDR3 bases are TGTGCCAGCAGCCACGGGGAGGGGGGCTCCTACAATGAGCAGTTCTTC.

This clonotype was seen repeatedly, ten times or more. The chain carries TRBV6-2 or TRBV6-3 and TRBJ2-7, with no clear D. V gave up 7 bases and J gave up 2 bases, with 6 bases separating them. Germline-derived CDR1 and CDR2 are MNHEY and SVGEGT. The CDR3 is 11 amino acids. CDR3: CASKDPYEQYF. CDR3 coding DNA: TGTGCCAGCAAAGACCCCTACGAGCAGTACTTC.